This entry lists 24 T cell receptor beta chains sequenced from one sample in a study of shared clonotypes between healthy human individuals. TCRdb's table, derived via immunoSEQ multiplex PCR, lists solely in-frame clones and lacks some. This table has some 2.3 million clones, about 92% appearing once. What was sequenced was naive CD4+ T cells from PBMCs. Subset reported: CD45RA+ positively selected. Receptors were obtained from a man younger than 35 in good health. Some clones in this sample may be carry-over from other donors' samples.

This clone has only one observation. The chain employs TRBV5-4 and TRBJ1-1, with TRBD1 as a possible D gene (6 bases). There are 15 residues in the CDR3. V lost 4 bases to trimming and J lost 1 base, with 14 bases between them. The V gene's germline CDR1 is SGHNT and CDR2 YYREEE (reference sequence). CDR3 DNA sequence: TGTGCCAGCAGCCCTGACAGGTTGAGGAACACTGAAGCTTTCTTT. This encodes CASSPDRLRNTEAFF.

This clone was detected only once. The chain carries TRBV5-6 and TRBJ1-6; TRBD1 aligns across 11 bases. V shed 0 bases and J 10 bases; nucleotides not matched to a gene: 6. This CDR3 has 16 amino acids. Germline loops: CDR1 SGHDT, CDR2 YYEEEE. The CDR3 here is CASSLAGQGVYSPLHF. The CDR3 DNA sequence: TGTGCCAGCAGCTTGGCGGGACAGGGGGTTTACTCACCCCTCCACTTT.

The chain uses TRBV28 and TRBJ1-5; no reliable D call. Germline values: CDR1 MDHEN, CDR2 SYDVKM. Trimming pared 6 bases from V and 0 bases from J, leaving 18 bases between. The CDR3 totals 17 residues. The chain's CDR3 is CASSTTLTVNSNQPQHF. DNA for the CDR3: TGTGCCAGCAGCACCACTCTAACGGTTAATAGCAATCAGCCCCAGCATTTT.

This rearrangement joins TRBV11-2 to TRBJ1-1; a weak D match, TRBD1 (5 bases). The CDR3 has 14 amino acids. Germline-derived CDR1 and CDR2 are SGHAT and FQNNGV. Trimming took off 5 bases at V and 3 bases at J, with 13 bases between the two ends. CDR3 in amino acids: CASSPPGRHTEAFF. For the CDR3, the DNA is TGTGCCAGCAGCCCCCCAGGGAGGCACACTGAAGCTTTCTTT. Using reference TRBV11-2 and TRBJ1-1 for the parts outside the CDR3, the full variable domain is EAGVAQSPRYKIIEKRQSVAFWCNPISGHATLYWYQQILGQGPKLLIQFQNNGVVDDSQLPKDRFSAERLKGVDSTLKIQPAKLEDSAVYLCASSPPGRHTEAFFGQGTRLTVV.

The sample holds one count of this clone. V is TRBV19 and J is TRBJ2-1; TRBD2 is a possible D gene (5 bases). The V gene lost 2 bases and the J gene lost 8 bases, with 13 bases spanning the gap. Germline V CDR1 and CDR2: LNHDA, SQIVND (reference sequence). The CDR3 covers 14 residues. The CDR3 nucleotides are TGTGCCAGTAGTATAAGGTCCGGGGAGCATGAGCAGTTCTTC. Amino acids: CASSIRSGEHEQFF.

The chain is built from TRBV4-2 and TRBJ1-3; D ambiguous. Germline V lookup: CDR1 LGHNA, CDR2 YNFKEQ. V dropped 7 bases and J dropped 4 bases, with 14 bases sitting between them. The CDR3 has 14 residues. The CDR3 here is CASTRELLGNTIYF. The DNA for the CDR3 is TGTGCCAGCACCCGAGAACTCCTCGGAAACACCATATATTTT.

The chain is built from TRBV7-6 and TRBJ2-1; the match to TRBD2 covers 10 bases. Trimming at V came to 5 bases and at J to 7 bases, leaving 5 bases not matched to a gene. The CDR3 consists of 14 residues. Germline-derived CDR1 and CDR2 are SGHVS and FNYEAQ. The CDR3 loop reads CASSRFSGGNEQFF. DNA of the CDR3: TGTGCCAGCAGCCGATTTAGCGGGGGGAATGAGCAGTTCTTC.

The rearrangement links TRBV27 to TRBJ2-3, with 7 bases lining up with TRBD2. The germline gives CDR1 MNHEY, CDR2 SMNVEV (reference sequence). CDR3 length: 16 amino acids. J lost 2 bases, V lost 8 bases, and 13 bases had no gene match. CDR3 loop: CASVAGASGPTDTQYF. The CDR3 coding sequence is TGTGCCAGCGTGGCCGGGGCTAGCGGTCCCACAGATACGCAGTATTTT.

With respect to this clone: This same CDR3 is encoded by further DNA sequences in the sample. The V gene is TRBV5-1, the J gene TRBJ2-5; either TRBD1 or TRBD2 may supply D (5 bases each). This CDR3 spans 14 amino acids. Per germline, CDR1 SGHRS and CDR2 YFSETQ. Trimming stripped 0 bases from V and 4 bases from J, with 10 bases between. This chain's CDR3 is CASSLVGVGETQYF. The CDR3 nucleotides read TGCGCCAGCAGCTTGGTGGGGGTTGGAGAGACCCAGTACTTC.

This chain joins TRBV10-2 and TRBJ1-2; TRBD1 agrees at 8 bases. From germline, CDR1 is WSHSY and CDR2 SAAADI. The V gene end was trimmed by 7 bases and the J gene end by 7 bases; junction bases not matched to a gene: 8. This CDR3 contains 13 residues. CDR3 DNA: TGCGCCAGCAAAACAGGGGGAAGGAGTGGCTACACCTTC. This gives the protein CASKTGGRSGYTF.

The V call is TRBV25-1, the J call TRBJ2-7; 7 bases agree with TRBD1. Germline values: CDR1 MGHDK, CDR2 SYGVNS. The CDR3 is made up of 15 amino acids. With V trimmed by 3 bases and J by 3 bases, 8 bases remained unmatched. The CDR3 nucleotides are TGTGCCAGCAGTGACCCGACAGGGAGAGGCTACGAGCAGTACTTC. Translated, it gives CASSDPTGRGYEQYF.

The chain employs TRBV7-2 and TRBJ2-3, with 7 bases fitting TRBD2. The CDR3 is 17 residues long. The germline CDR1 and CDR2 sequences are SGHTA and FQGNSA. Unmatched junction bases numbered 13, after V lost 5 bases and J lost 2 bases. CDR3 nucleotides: TGTGCCAGCAGCCTCCCGTGGACTAGTGGGGCCACAGATACGCAGTATTTT. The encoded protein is CASSLPWTSGATDTQYF. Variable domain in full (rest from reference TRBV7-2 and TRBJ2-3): GAGVSQSPSNKVTEKGKDVELRCDPISGHTALYWYRQSLGQGLEFLIYFQGNSAPDKSGLPSDRFSAERTGGSVSTLTIQRTQQEDSAVYLCASSLPWTSGATDTQYFGPGTRLTVL.

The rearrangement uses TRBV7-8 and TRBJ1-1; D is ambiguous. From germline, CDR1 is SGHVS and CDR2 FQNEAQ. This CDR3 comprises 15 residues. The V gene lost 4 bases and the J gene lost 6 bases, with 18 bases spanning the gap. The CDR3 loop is CASSSRALGTAEAFF. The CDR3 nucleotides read TGTGCCAGCAGCTCCCGGGCCCTTGGAACCGCTGAAGCTTTCTTT.

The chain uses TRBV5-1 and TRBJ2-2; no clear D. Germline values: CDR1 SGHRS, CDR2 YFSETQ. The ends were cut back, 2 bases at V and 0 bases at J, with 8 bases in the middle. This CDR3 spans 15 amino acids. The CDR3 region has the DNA TGCGCCAGCAGCTTTATGTCGACGAACACCGGGGAGCTGTTTTTT. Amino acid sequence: CASSFMSTNTGELFF.

CDR3 coding DNA: TGTGCCAGCCGGCCGGCCGGGACACCTTACAATGAGCAGTTCTTC. It translates to CASRPAGTPYNEQFF. This chain connects TRBV25-1 to TRBJ2-1; D perhaps matches TRBD1 (6 bases). The V end was cut by 8 bases, the J end by 4 bases, with 18 bases between. The CDR3 covers 15 residues. The germline gives CDR1 MGHDK, CDR2 SYGVNS.

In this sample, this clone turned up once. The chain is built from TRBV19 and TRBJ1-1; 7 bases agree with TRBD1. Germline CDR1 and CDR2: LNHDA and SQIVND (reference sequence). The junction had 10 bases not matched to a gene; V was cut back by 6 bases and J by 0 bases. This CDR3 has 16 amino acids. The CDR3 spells CASSRVDREMNTEAFF. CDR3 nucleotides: TGTGCCAGTAGCAGGGTCGACAGGGAAATGAACACTGAAGCTTTCTTT.

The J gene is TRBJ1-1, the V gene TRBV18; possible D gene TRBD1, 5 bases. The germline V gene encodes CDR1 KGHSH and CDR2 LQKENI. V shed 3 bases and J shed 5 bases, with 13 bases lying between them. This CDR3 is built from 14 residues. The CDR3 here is CASSPSSGETEAFF. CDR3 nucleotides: TGTGCCAGCTCACCCTCTTCGGGGGAGACTGAAGCTTTCTTT.

The CDR3 reads CSVEWTAPTKADVSSGNTIYF. CDR3 DNA sequence: TGCAGCGTTGAATGGACAGCTCCTACAAAAGCAGATGTGAGCTCTGGAAACACCATATATTTT. The chain couples TRBV29-1 to TRBJ1-3; D might be TRBD1 (6 bases). Germline CDR1 reads SQVTM; CDR2 reads ANQGSEA. The V and J ends lost 2 bases and 0 bases respectively, with 29 bases between them. CDR3 length: 21 amino acids. The full variable domain, its missing parts supplied by reference TRBV29-1 and TRBJ1-3, is SAVISQKPSRDICQRGTSLTIQCQVDSQVTMMFWYRQQPGQSLTLIATANQGSEATYESGFVIDKFPISRPNLTFSTLTVSNMSPEDSSIYLCSVEWTAPTKADVSSGNTIYFGEGSWLTVV.

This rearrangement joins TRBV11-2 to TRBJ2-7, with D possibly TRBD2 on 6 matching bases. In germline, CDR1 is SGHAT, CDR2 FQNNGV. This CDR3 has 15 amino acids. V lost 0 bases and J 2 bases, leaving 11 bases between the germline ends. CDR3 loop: CASSLEPGAPYEQYF. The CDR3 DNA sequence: TGTGCCAGCAGCTTAGAACCGGGAGCCCCCTACGAGCAGTACTTC.

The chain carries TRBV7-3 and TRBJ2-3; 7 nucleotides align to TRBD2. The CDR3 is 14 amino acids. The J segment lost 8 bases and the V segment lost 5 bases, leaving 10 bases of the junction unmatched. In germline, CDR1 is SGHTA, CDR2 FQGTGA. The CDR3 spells CASSPDLAAATQYF. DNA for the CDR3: TGTGCCAGCAGCCCTGATCTAGCGGCCGCTACGCAGTATTTT.

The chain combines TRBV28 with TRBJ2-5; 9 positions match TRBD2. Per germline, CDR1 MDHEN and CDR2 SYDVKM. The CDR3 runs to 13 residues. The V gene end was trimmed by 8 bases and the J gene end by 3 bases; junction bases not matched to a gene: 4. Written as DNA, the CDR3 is TGTGCCAGCCGGCTAGCGGGGAAAGAGACCCAGTACTTC. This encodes CASRLAGKETQYF.

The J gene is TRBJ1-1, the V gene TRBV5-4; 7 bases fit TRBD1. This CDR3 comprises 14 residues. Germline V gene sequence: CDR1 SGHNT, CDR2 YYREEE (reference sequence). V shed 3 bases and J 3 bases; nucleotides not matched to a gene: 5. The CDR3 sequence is CASSSRGLDTEAFF. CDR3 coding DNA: TGTGCCAGCAGCTCAAGGGGGCTGGACACTGAAGCTTTCTTT.

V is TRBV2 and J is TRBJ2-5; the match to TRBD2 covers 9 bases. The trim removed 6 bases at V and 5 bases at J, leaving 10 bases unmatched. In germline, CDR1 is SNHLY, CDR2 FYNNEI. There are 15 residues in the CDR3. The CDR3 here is CASSDPAGGGETQYF. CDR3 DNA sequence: TGTGCCAGCAGCGACCCAGCGGGAGGTGGGGAGACCCAGTACTTC.

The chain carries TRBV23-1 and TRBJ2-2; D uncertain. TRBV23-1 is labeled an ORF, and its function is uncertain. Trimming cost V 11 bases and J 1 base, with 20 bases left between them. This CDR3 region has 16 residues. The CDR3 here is CAHEVAADQNTGELFF. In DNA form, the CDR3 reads TGCGCCCACGAAGTTGCGGCAGACCAGAACACCGGGGAGCTGTTTTTT.